Below are 22 T cell receptor beta chains sequenced from a single sample in a study of cytomegalovirus exposure and HLA in healthy donors. This table comes from immunoSEQ multiplex PCR, and its TCRdb copy is limited to in-frame clones, with some not included. The repertoire holds around 150,000 clones, with 80% to 90% as singletons. The sample comprised PBMCs. These receptor sequences come from a woman in her twenties or thirties in good health and CMV-seronegative.

V and J are TRBV28 and TRBJ1-1, with D unclear. Germline V lookup: CDR1 MDHEN, CDR2 SYDVKM. V was shortened by 7 bases and J by 0 bases, with 12 bases between the two germline ends. This CDR3 region has 14 residues. CDR3 loop: CASTHIGVNTEAFF. DNA for the CDR3: TGTGCCAGCACCCACATTGGGGTGAACACTGAAGCTTTCTTT.

The rearrangement joins TRBV4-3 to TRBJ2-2; weak D call: TRBD1 (5 bases). Germline CDR1 is LGHNA and CDR2 is YSLEER. Trimming took 1 base from V and 2 from J, leaving 14 bases between them. This CDR3 is 17 amino acids long. The CDR3 loop is CASSQVQGQGNTGELFF. The CDR3, as DNA: TGCGCCAGCAGCCAAGTTCAAGGACAAGGAAACACCGGGGAGCTGTTTTTT.

V is TRBV9 and J is TRBJ1-5; no reliable D call. Trimming pared 4 bases from V and 4 bases from J, leaving 12 bases between. CDR1 SGDLS and CDR2 YYNGEE come from the germline V gene. This CDR3 has 14 amino acids. The CDR3 nucleotides are TGTGCCAGCAGCCCCGGACGGGTTAATCAGCCCCAGCATTTT. As protein: CASSPGRVNQPQHF.

The chain is built from TRBV7-9 and TRBJ1-4; D unclear. Germline assignment: CDR1 SEHNR and CDR2 FQNEAQ (reference sequence). This CDR3 comprises 14 residues. Trimming left V 2 bases short and J 4 bases short, with 8 bases between. The CDR3 coding sequence is TGTGCCAGCAGCTTAAATCAAAATAATGAAAAACTGTTTTTT. Protein sequence: CASSLNQNNEKLFF.

The chain is built from TRBV7-6 and TRBJ2-1, with 10 bases identical to TRBD2. Per the germline V gene, CDR1 is SGHVS and CDR2 is FNYEAQ. The CDR3 length is 16 residues. V lost 4 bases, J lost 0 bases, and 3 bases stayed unmatched. The CDR3 region is CASSSSGSSSYNEQFF. CDR3 nucleotides: TGTGCCAGCAGCTCTAGCGGGAGCTCCTCCTACAATGAGCAGTTCTTC.

The V call is TRBV9, the J call TRBJ2-7, with D tentatively TRBD1 (6 bases). The CDR3 spans 13 residues. Trimming pared 2 bases from V and 3 bases from J, leaving 9 bases between. Germline V lookup: CDR1 SGDLS, CDR2 YYNGEE. The CDR3 is CASSVTTGYEQYF. The CDR3 bases are TGTGCCAGCAGCGTTACGACAGGCTACGAGCAGTACTTC.

The chain is built from TRBV9 and TRBJ1-2; 10 positions match TRBD1. After removal of 4 bases from V and 7 bases from J, the junction contained 16 bases not matched to a gene. The CDR3 has 17 residues. CDR1 and CDR2 (germline): SGDLS, YYNGEE. CDR3 in amino acids: CASSPMSRDRGGGGYTF. The CDR3 nucleotides read TGTGCCAGCAGCCCCATGTCCCGGGACAGGGGCGGTGGTGGCTACACCTTC. The variable domain in full, completed from reference TRBV9 and TRBJ1-2, reads DSGVTQTPKHLITATGQRVTLRCSPRSGDLSVYWYQQSLDQGLQFLIQYYNGEERAKGNILERFSAQQFPDLHSELNLSSLELGDSALYFCASSPMSRDRGGGGYTFGSGTRLTVV.

The rearrangement uses TRBV6-4 and TRBJ1-2, with D unresolved. This CDR3 has 15 residues. In germline, CDR1 is MRHNA, CDR2 SNTAGT. V was shortened by 3 bases and J by 4 bases, with 15 bases between the two germline ends. DNA for the CDR3: TGTGCCAGCAGTGAACCGAATCTAAGAAGCTATGGCTACACCTTC. It is translated as CASSEPNLRSYGYTF.

The J gene is TRBJ2-7, the V gene TRBV4-2; perhaps TRBD2 as D (6 bases). V was shortened by 1 base and J by 3 bases, with 16 bases between the two germline ends. The CDR3 consists of 16 residues. Germline assignment: CDR1 LGHNA and CDR2 YNFKEQ. CDR3 nucleotide sequence: TGTGCCAGCAGCCAAGTCGGTAGCGGTGGATTCTACGAGCAGTACTTC. Protein sequence: CASSQVGSGGFYEQYF.

The rearrangement links TRBV7-3 to TRBJ1-1, with D possibly TRBD1 on 5 matching bases. The CDR3 length is 13 residues. CDR1 and CDR2 from the germline V gene are SGHTA and FQGTGA. V lost 2 bases and J 3 bases, leaving 7 bases between the germline ends. The DNA of the CDR3 is TGTGCCAGCAGCTTAGGAGGGGACACTGAAGCTTTCTTT. It encodes CASSLGGDTEAFF.

The chain employs TRBV5-1 and TRBJ1-4; no definite D call. The CDR3 has 15 residues. Germline-derived CDR1 and CDR2 are SGHRS and YFSETQ. Trimming cost V 0 bases and J 3 bases, with 9 bases left between them. Written as DNA, the CDR3 is TGCGCCAGCAGCTTGGTTGGACTGTCTAATGAAAAACTGTTTTTT. Residues: CASSLVGLSNEKLFF.

The chain carries TRBV11-2 and TRBJ2-7; 9 nucleotides agree with TRBD1. V dropped 5 bases and J dropped 3; count of bases not matched to a gene: 8. The CDR3 contains 15 residues. Germline CDR1 reads SGHAT; CDR2 reads FQNNGV. The chain's CDR3 is CASSRGQGSFYEQYF. The CDR3 DNA reads TGTGCCAGCAGCCGAGGACAGGGGTCTTTCTACGAGCAGTACTTC.

The chain joins TRBV5-1 to TRBJ1-1, with D unresolved. Deletions cut 1 base from V and 0 bases from J, with 13 bases between. This CDR3 is built from 16 residues. Germline values: CDR1 SGHRS, CDR2 YFSETQ. CDR3 region: CASSLTAVFLNTEAFF. CDR3 DNA: TGCGCCAGCAGCTTGACAGCAGTCTTTCTGAACACTGAAGCTTTCTTT.

The chain recombines TRBV18 with TRBJ2-2, with D perhaps being TRBD1 or TRBD2 (5 bases each). V was trimmed by 8 bases and J by 3 bases, leaving 19 bases between them. This CDR3 has 16 residues. CDR1 KGHSH and CDR2 LQKENI come from the germline V gene. The CDR3 DNA reads TGTGCCAGCCCGCCTCCGACGGGGCGACACACCGGGGAGCTGTTTTTT. This gives the protein CASPPPTGRHTGELFF.

The CDR3 DNA reads as TGTGCCAGCACCCCCTTGGGGGGGACCGGGGAGCTGTTTTTT. Protein sequence: CASTPLGGTGELFF. This chain joins TRBV27 and TRBJ2-2; TRBD2 matches at 7 bases. The trim removed 7 bases at V and 5 bases at J, leaving 7 bases unmatched. Per the germline V gene, CDR1 is MNHEY and CDR2 is SMNVEV (reference sequence). The CDR3 contains 14 residues.

The V and J genes are TRBV30 and TRBJ1-3; perhaps TRBD1 as D (6 bases). Germline-derived CDR1 and CDR2 are GTSNPN and SVGIG (reference sequence). CDR3 length: 15 residues. Trimming removed 5 bases from V and 0 bases from J, with 14 bases in between. CDR3 sequence: CAWGDRPYSGNTIYF. DNA of the CDR3: TGTGCCTGGGGAGACAGGCCCTACTCTGGAAACACCATATATTTT.

The chain carries TRBV6-1 and TRBJ2-1, with D possibly matching TRBD1 (5 bases). From germline, CDR1 is MNHNS and CDR2 SASEGT. V was trimmed by 9 bases and J by 7 bases, leaving 16 bases between them. This CDR3 has 13 residues. The CDR3 loop reads CASLRQQENEQFF. The CDR3 nucleotides are TGTGCCAGTCTGAGACAGCAGGAGAATGAGCAGTTCTTC.

V is TRBV7-2 and J is TRBJ2-5; D call uncertain. The CDR3 loop spans 15 amino acids. With 6 bases removed from V and 1 base from J, the gap between germline ends came to 15 bases. Per the germline V gene, CDR1 is SGHTA and CDR2 is FQGNSA. The CDR3 sequence: CASRSDWAGQETQYF. The CDR3 nucleotides are TGTGCCAGCAGATCCGATTGGGCCGGCCAAGAGACCCAGTACTTC.

The J gene is TRBJ2-1, the V gene TRBV5-1; 9 nucleotides agree with TRBD1. The CDR3 extends over 12 amino acids. V lost 8 bases and J lost 9; bases outside the gene matches: 6. Germline CDR1 and CDR2: SGHRS and YFSETQ. CDR3 coding DNA: TGCGCCAGTAGGACAGGGGAGGGTGAGCAGTTCTTC. Protein product: CASRTGEGEQFF.

CDR3 in DNA: TGTGCCAGCAGTTTATTGAGGACAGGGGGCTCGGTAGGCTACGAGCAGTACTTC. Protein product: CASSLLRTGGSVGYEQYF. J is TRBJ2-7 and V is TRBV27, with 11 bases that match TRBD1. CDR1 MNHEY and CDR2 SMNVEV come from the germline V gene (reference sequence). The CDR3 length is 18 residues. V lost 1 base to trimming and J lost 3 bases; unmatched junction nucleotides: 11.

This rearrangement joins TRBV7-8 to TRBJ2-4; 8 bases agree with TRBD1. With 5 bases clipped from V and 1 base from J, the junction kept 7 bases outside the gene matches. The CDR3 covers 16 residues. Germline values: CDR1 SGHVS, CDR2 FQNEAQ. The CDR3 loop is CASSTGQGLAKNIQYF. The CDR3 DNA reads TGTGCCAGCAGCACCGGACAGGGTCTGGCCAAAAACATTCAGTACTTC.

This sequence joins TRBV18 and TRBJ1-2; 7 bases agree with TRBD1. Germline lookup yields CDR1 KGHSH and CDR2 LQKENI. V trimming: 3 bases; J trimming: 4 bases; junction bases outside the gene matches: 8. The CDR3 extends over 15 amino acids. The CDR3 DNA reads as TGTGCCAGCTCACCTACAGGGGCGAACACCTATGGCTACACCTTC. Protein: CASSPTGANTYGYTF.